This T cell receptor (beta chain) was sequenced for a study of shared clonotypes between healthy human individuals. This clone was seen a single time. The V and J ends lost 6 bases and 6 bases respectively, with 19 bases between them. Germline V gives CDR1 MNHEY, CDR2 SMNVEV (reference sequence). The CDR3 has 15 residues. Here immunoSEQ multiplex PCR was the method, and the copy in TCRdb shows in-frame clones only, minus some. This sample has 550,000 to 700,000 clones; roughly 73% occur once, and the top ten carry around 1.8%. The sample consisted of memory CD4+ T cells sorted from blood. The subset here: CD45RA-negative fraction. The chain recombines TRBV27 with TRBJ2-3; perhaps TRBD2 as D (5 bases). The receptor was isolated from a woman younger than 45 in good health. CDR3 residues: CASSPHNRGVDTQYF. CDR3 DNA sequence: TGTGCCAGCAGCCCCCACAACCGGGGTGTCGATACGCAGTATTTT.